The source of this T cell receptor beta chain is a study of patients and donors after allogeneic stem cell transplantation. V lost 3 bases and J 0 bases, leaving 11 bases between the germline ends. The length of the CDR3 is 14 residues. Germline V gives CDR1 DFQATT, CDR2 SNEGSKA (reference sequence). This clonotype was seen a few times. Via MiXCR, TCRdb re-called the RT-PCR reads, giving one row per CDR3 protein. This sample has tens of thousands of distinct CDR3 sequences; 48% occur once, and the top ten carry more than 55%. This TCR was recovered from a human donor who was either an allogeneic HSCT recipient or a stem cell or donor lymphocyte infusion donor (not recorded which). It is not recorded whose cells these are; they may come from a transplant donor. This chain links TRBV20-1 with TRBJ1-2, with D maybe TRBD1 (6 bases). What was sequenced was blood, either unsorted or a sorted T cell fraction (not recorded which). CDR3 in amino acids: CSASQGSANYGYTF. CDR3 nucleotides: TGCAGTGCTAGCCAGGGGTCGGCTAACTATGGCTACACCTTC.